This T cell receptor (beta chain) is drawn from a study of T cell changes during pregnancy in multiple sclerosis. Germline V gives CDR1 SGHDT, CDR2 YYEEEE. The CDR3 runs to 14 residues. Trimming cost V 0 bases and J 6 bases, with 7 bases left between them. Libraries were prepared by immunoSEQ multiplex PCR; TCRdb keeps only in-frame clonotypes and omits some of them. The table includes under 50,000 clones, roughly 90% detected once. The receptor was isolated from a female donor with multiple sclerosis, enrolled in a pregnancy study. This sample comprised CD8+ T cells from peripheral blood mononuclear cells, obtained before pregnancy. This chain links TRBV5-6 with TRBJ1-6; D is unclear. In DNA form, the CDR3 reads TGTGCCAGCAGCTTGGGATACGGTAATTCACCCCTCCACTTT. Its protein product is CASSLGYGNSPLHF.